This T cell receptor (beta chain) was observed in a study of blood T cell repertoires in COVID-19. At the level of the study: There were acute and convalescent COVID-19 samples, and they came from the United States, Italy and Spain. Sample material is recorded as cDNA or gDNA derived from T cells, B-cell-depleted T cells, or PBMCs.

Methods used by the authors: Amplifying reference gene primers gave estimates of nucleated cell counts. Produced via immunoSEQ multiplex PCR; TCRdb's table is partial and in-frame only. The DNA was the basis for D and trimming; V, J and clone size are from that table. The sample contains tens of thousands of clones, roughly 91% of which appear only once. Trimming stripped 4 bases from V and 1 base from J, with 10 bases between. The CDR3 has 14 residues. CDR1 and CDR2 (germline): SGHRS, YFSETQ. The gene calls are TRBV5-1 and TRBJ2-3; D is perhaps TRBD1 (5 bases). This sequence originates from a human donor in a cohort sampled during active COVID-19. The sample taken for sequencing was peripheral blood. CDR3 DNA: TGCGCCAGCAGCCCAGGGTCCGGCACAGATACGCAGTATTTT. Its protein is CASSPGSGTDTQYF.